This TCR beta chain stems from a study of T cells in Graves' hyperthyroidism and ophthalmopathy. Notes on the study in general: The model anticipated ophthalmopathy a median about six months pre-onset.

Germline V lookup: CDR1 SQVTM, CDR2 ANQGSEA. The CDR3 is 15 residues long. V shed 1 base and J shed 1 base, with 12 bases lying between them. This clonotype was found a few times. Its matching antigen is unknown. RNA transcripts served as the template for amplifying TCR beta CDR3 regions. First-round RT-PCR with HTBI primers amplified the TCR CDR3 region. Using its own MiXCR run on the multiplex PCR reads, TCRdb lists one record per CDR3 protein. The repertoire holds some 300,000 distinct CDR3 sequences, with roughly 17% as singletons. The V call is TRBV29-1, the J call TRBJ2-3; D is undetermined. This TCR was recovered from a man under 40 with Graves' hyperthyroidism. The sample comprised blood. CDR3 in DNA: TGCAGCGTTGAAGGCCCGGCCCGCCGCACAGATACGCAGTATTTT. Encoded protein: CSVEGPARRTDTQYF.